These 10 T cell receptor beta chains were all obtained from the same sample, sequenced in a study of cytomegalovirus exposure and HLA in healthy donors. Vbeta (60) and Jbeta (13) primers were used in the PCR. The assay was immunoSEQ multiplex PCR, and TCRdb's table has in-frame clones only and misses some. The data contain 200,000 or so clones, about 83% of them singletons. Sequencing was performed on PBMCs. The origin of the receptors is a girl under 18 in good health and CMV-seronegative.

V and J are TRBV6-5 and TRBJ2-1; 7 nucleotides match TRBD2. Germline values: CDR1 MNHEY, CDR2 SVGAGI. The ends lost 6 bases at V and 4 bases at J; junction bases unmatched: 6. This CDR3 is built from 14 residues. The CDR3 sequence is CASRGGTPYNEQFF. CDR3 nucleotide sequence: TGTGCCAGCAGGGGGGGGACCCCATACAATGAGCAGTTCTTC.

The J gene is TRBJ1-2, the V gene TRBV28; D remains ambiguous. The length of the CDR3 is 13 residues. Per the germline V gene, CDR1 is MDHEN and CDR2 is SYDVKM. V shed 3 bases and J shed 4 bases, with 9 bases lying between them. Written as DNA, the CDR3 is TGTGCCAGCAGTTTGATAGAAACCTATGGCTACACCTTC. As protein: CASSLIETYGYTF.

This sequence joins TRBV4-2 and TRBJ2-5, with 14 bases fitting TRBD2. The CDR3 sequence is 17 residues long. CDR1 and CDR2 from the germline V gene are LGHNA and YNFKEQ. The V and J ends lost 1 base and 1 base, in that order; junction bases with no gene match: 2. CDR3 DNA sequence: TGTGCCAGCAGCCAAGGACTAGCGGGGGGGACCCAAGAGACCCAGTACTTC. Its protein product is CASSQGLAGGTQETQYF.

The rearrangement uses TRBV28 and TRBJ2-6, with 7 nucleotides matching TRBD2. With V trimmed by 5 bases and J by 4 bases, 11 bases remained unmatched. The CDR3 sequence is 17 residues long. The germline gives CDR1 MDHEN, CDR2 SYDVKM. This chain's CDR3 is CASSEHGRVPGANVLTF. The DNA for the CDR3 is TGTGCCAGCAGTGAACATGGGAGGGTCCCGGGGGCCAACGTCCTGACTTTC.

The rearrangement joins TRBV7-9 to TRBJ1-6, with 7 positions matching TRBD1. The CDR3 is 14 amino acids. V lost 5 bases to trimming and J lost 7 bases; unmatched junction nucleotides: 5. Germline-derived CDR1 and CDR2 are SEHNR and FQNEAQ (reference sequence). The CDR3 DNA follows: TGTGCCAGCAGCCGTGGGACAGCGAATTCACCCCTCCACTTT. Its translation is CASSRGTANSPLHF.

The chain uses TRBV30 and TRBJ2-1; a possible D gene is TRBD2 (6 bases). CDR3 length: 16 residues. The V end was cut by 0 bases, the J end by 2 bases, with 14 bases between. Germline V lookup: CDR1 GTSNPN, CDR2 SVGIG (reference sequence). This chain's CDR3 is CAWSVQVAGTYNEQFF. The CDR3 nucleotides are TGTGCCTGGAGTGTACAAGTGGCGGGGACCTACAATGAGCAGTTCTTC. The entire variable domain, with the rest obtained from reference TRBV30 and TRBJ2-1, is as follows: SQTIHQWPATLVQPVGSPLSLECTVEGTSNPNLYWYRQAAGRGLQLLFYSVGIGQISSEVPQNLSASRPQDRQFILSSKKLLLSDSGFYLCAWSVQVAGTYNEQFFGPGTRLTVL.

The gene calls are TRBV6-6 and TRBJ2-7; 10 bases match TRBD1. The germline V gene encodes CDR1 MNHNY and CDR2 SVGAGI (reference sequence). CDR3 length: 14 amino acids. With V trimmed by 6 bases and J by 4 bases, 6 bases remained unmatched. CDR3 amino acids: CASRVGTGVYEQYF. In DNA, the CDR3 is TGTGCCAGCAGAGTGGGGACAGGGGTTTACGAGCAGTACTTC.

This chain joins TRBV7-6 and TRBJ2-5; tentatively, D is TRBD1 (6 bases). The germline V and J ends were trimmed by 6 bases and 3 bases, with 17 bases remaining between them. Germline V gives CDR1 SGHVS, CDR2 FNYEAQ. The CDR3 consists of 15 residues. The chain's CDR3 is CASRGGLGREETQYF. DNA for the CDR3: TGTGCCAGCAGAGGGGGTCTGGGACGTGAAGAGACCCAGTACTTC. Drawing the rest from reference TRBV7-6 and TRBJ2-5, the complete variable domain is GAGVSQSPRYKVTKRGQDVALRCDPISGHVSLYWYRQALGQGPEFLTYFNYEAQQDKSGLPNDRFSAERPEGSISTLTIQRTEQRDSAMYRCASRGGLGREETQYFGPGTRLLVL.

This chain connects TRBV2 to TRBJ2-2; D is unresolved. Trimming left V 7 bases short and J 1 base short, with 10 bases between. Germline V gives CDR1 SNHLY, CDR2 FYNNEI. The CDR3 consists of 14 residues. This CDR3 is CASTSTRNTGELFF. CDR3 bases: TGTGCCAGCACTTCTACCCGGAACACCGGGGAGCTGTTTTTT.

The chain has TRBV5-6 and TRBJ2-7; D unclear. The V end was cut by 0 bases, the J end by 7 bases, with 11 bases between. The CDR3 sequence is 13 residues long. Germline V lookup: CDR1 SGHDT, CDR2 YYEEEE. CDR3 residues: CASSLEEYGEQYF. CDR3 DNA: TGTGCCAGCAGCTTGGAGGAGTATGGGGAGCAGTACTTC.